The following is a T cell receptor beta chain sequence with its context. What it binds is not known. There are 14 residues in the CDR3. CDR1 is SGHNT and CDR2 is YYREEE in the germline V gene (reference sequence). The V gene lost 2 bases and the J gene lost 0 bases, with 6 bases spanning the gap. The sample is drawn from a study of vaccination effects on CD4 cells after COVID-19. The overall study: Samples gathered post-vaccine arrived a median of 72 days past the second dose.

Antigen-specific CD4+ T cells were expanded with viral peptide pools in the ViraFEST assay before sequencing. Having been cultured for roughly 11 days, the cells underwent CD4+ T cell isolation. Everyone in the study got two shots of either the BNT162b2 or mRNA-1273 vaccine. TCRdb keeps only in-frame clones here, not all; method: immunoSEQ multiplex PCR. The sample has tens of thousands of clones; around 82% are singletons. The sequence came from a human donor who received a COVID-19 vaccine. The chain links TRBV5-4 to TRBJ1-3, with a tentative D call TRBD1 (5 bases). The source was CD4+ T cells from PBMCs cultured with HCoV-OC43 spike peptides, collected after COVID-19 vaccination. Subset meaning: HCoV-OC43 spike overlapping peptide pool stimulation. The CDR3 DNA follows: TGTGCCAGCAGCTTTGACAGCTCTGGAAACACCATATATTTT. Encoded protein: CASSFDSSGNTIYF.